Following are 4 T cell receptor beta chains from one sample sequenced in a study of human T cells and chemical hapten exposure. In TCRdb, the RACE reads were re-called with MiXCR into one record per CDR3 protein. Among tens of thousands of distinct CDR3 sequences listed, around 7.6% were seen once. Time point meaning: pre-sensitization, week 0. Documented treatment: therapeutic diphenylcyclopropenone sensitization with weekly scalp DPC. The sequencing used whole blood, collected in connection with sensitization to the hapten diphenylcyclopropenone (DPC). These receptor sequences come from a woman in her forties or fifties with alopecia areata. Some clones in this sample may be carry-over from other donors' samples.

This clonotype has at least ten counts. V usage is TRBV12-3 or TRBV12-4 and J usage is TRBJ2-3; D ambiguous. Trimming removed 6 bases from V and 5 bases from J, with 9 bases in between. This CDR3 has 12 residues. Here the CDR3 DNA reads TGTGCCAGCAGCCCGGGTGGAGATACGCAGTATTTT. Translated: CASSPGGDTQYF.

This clonotype was observed many times. J is TRBJ1-1 and V is TRBV5-1; tentatively, D is TRBD1 (5 bases). The CDR3 covers 14 residues. The germline V gene encodes CDR1 SGHRS and CDR2 YFSETQ. V was cut by 0 bases and J by 1 base, with 7 bases left in between. For the CDR3, the DNA is TGCGCCAGCAGCTTGGATAGGGGGAACACTGAAGCTTTCTTT. Encoded protein: CASSLDRGNTEAFF.

This clonotype was detected only a few times. The rearrangement joins TRBV9 to TRBJ2-2; D is uncertain. Looked up from germline, CDR1 is SGDLS and CDR2 is YYNGEE. This CDR3 is 16 amino acids long. V dropped 3 bases and J dropped 0 bases, with 12 bases sitting between them. CDR3 residues: CASSAKQIANTGELFF. For the CDR3, the DNA is TGTGCCAGCAGCGCCAAACAGATCGCGAACACCGGGGAGCTGTTTTTT.

On this clonotype: A read error is possible here, since a much larger clone lies one base away. This chain links TRBV6-2 or TRBV6-3 with TRBJ2-2, with D perhaps matching TRBD2 (6 bases). Germline V gene data show CDR1 as MNHEY and CDR2 as SVGEGT. This CDR3 has 12 amino acids. Here the CDR3 DNA reads TGTACCAGCAGTTACGGGAGCGGGGAGCTGTTTTTT. Amino acids: CTSSYGSGELFF.